This entry describes one T cell receptor (beta chain). This specimen belongs to a study of radiotherapy plus CTLA-4 blockade in lung cancer. The junction had 5 bases not matched to a gene; V was cut back by 4 bases and J by 3 bases. Germline V gene lookup returns CDR1 KGHSH and CDR2 LQKENI. The CDR3 length is 16 residues. The protocol was immunoSEQ multiplex PCR, while the TCRdb copy is restricted to in-frame clones and leaves out a portion. This sample has about 99,000 clones, with about 91% found just once. The source is a human donor with non-small cell lung cancer that progressed on radiotherapy plus ipilimumab. The sequences come from peripheral blood, collected from a patient treated with radiotherapy plus ipilimumab. The chain joins TRBV18 to TRBJ2-3, with TRBD2 matching over 12 bases. The CDR3 DNA reads as TGTGCCAGCTCACAGAGACTAGCGGGAGTTACAGATACGCAGTATTTT. Its translation: CASSQRLAGVTDTQYF. The variable domain in full, with the rest retrieved from reference TRBV18 and TRBJ2-3, is NAGVMQNPRHLVRRRGQEARLRCSPMKGHSHVYWYRQLPEEGLKFMVYLQKENIIDESGMPKERFSAEFPKEGPSILRIQQVVRGDSAAYFCASSQRLAGVTDTQYFGPGTRLTVL.